One sample yielded the 2 T cell receptor beta chains listed below, sequenced in a study of CD8 T cells in ankylosing spondylitis listed by TCRdb under 2017. The library relied on 5' RACE. TCRdb lists the instrument as Illumina HiSeq 2500. TCRdb took the public reads, trimmed them with fastp at Q25, ran MiXCR for clone calling and kept in-frame beta chains. Each CDR3 protein appears once, grouped with its most common genes and DNA. The sample table contains fewer than 250,000 distinct CDR3 sequences; only one count was recorded for 32% of them. The ten largest clones take up 4% to 5.5% of the sample. Sequences were obtained from blood, either unsorted or a sorted T cell fraction (not recorded which). Receptor source: a male donor with ankylosing spondylitis or in good health (not recorded which).

The chain combines TRBV5-1 with TRBJ2-7, with TRBD1 identical over 9 bases. The CDR3 runs 14 residues. After removal of 4 bases from V and 4 bases from J, the junction contained 6 bases not matched to a gene. The germline CDR1 and CDR2 sequences are SGHRS and YFSETQ. CDR3 nucleotide sequence: TGCGCCAGCAGCCAATCCGGGACAGGGTACGAGCAGTACTTC. Translated, it gives CASSQSGTGYEQYF.

The J gene is TRBJ2-5, the V gene TRBV10-3, with TRBD2 identical over 11 bases. Germline V gene lookup returns CDR1 ENHRY and CDR2 SYGVKD. The V and J ends lost 10 bases and 5 bases, in that order; junction bases with no gene match: 9. The CDR3 contains 14 residues. The CDR3 nucleotides are TGTGCCAGTGATAGCGGGGGGGCGGTGGAGACCCAGTACTTC. Protein product: CASDSGGAVETQYF.